One and the same sample provided the 12 T cell receptor beta chains below, sequenced in a study of T cell repertoires in cytomegalovirus infection. Using its own MiXCR run on the reads, TCRdb lists one record per CDR3 protein. The profile shows about 890,000 distinct CDR3 sequences, approximately 30% of them singletons. These TCRs are of unknown antigen specificity. Sample: cultured CD8+ T cells from PBMCs, taken from culture after CMV antigen stimulation. The receptors here all came from a human donor in good health (CMV status not recorded). Some clones in this sample may be carry-over from other donors' samples.

This clonotype was picked up many times. V and J are TRBV27 and TRBJ2-7; D ambiguous. Germline CDR1 MNHEY, CDR2 SMNVEV (reference sequence). Trimming took 2 bases from V and 6 from J, leaving 8 bases between them. CDR3 length: 12 amino acids. The DNA of the CDR3 is TGTGCCAGCAGTTTAGGATTCGGCGAGCAGTACTTC. It yields the protein CASSLGFGEQYF.

The rearrangement links TRBV5-1 to TRBJ1-2; possible D gene TRBD1, 6 bases. The germline V gene encodes CDR1 SGHRS and CDR2 YFSETQ. CDR3 length: 15 amino acids. Trimming shortened V by 1 base and J by 2 bases, and 12 bases separated the two germline ends. The CDR3 protein is CASSLSSGVNYGYTF. CDR3 DNA sequence: TGCGCCAGCAGCTTGTCTTCAGGGGTGAACTATGGCTACACCTTC.

This clonotype was recorded a few times. The CDR3 DNA follows: TGTGCCAGCAGCCAAGCGGGGGCTTTAAATGAGCAGTTCTTC. It yields the protein CASSQAGALNEQFF. The chain carries TRBV6-2 or TRBV6-3 and TRBJ2-1; 8 bases align to TRBD2. Germline trimming cut 6 bases from V and 7 bases from J; bases unmatched to any gene: 8. The length of the CDR3 is 14 residues. Germline V gives CDR1 MNHEY, CDR2 SVGEGT.

The genes are TRBV12-3 or TRBV12-4 and TRBJ2-7; 7 nucleotides agree with TRBD1. The CDR3 sequence is 15 residues long. V was pared by 4 bases and J by 2 bases, with 8 bases of the junction left unmatched. CDR3 loop: CASSSSSGTAYEQYF. The CDR3 DNA reads as TGTGCCAGCAGTTCCTCTTCCGGGACAGCCTACGAGCAGTACTTC.

The chain recombines TRBV7-2 with TRBJ2-7; no firm D call. The CDR3 loop spans 18 amino acids. Germline V gene data show CDR1 as SGHTA and CDR2 as FQGNSA. Between the trimmed V and J ends, which lost 9 bases and 5 bases, there was a span of 32 bases. The CDR3 sequence is CASSIKRRLYLSQDEQYF. CDR3 nucleotides: TGTGCCAGTTCAATCAAGAGACGCCTATATCTTAGTCAGGACGAGCAGTACTTC. Full variable domain (outside the CDR3, taken from reference TRBV7-2 and TRBJ2-7): GAGVSQSPSNKVTEKGKDVELRCDPISGHTALYWYRQSLGQGLEFLIYFQGNSAPDKSGLPSDRFSAERTGGSVSTLTIQRTQQEDSAVYLCASSIKRRLYLSQDEQYFGPGTRLTVT.

As concerns this clonotype: A junction end diverges from the germline sequence, so it may reflect a read error. The chain has TRBV4-1 and TRBJ2-3; D is uncertain. Looked up from germline, CDR1 is MGHRA and CDR2 is YSYEKL. The CDR3 has 14 residues. The CDR3 spells CASSQGLLGDTQYF. In nucleotides, the CDR3 is TGTGCCAGCAGCCAAGGGCTACTGGGGGATACGCAGTATTTT.

The chain combines TRBV9 with TRBJ2-2, with 9 bases aligning to TRBD1. This CDR3 contains 20 residues. Germline V gives CDR1 SGDLS, CDR2 YYNGEE. With V trimmed by 3 bases and J by 0 bases, 15 bases remained unmatched. CDR3 nucleotide sequence: TGTGCCAGCAGCGCCCTTCTTATACAGGGGGCCCAACCGAACACCGGGGAGCTGTTTTTT. Translating it yields CASSALLIQGAQPNTGELFF.

This clonotype was seen repeatedly, ten times or more. The chain has TRBV7-8 and TRBJ2-1; D may be TRBD1 (5 bases). This CDR3 is built from 13 residues. CDR1 is SGHVS, CDR2 FQNEAQ, per germline. Trimming removed 1 base at V and 8 bases at J, with 9 bases between. The CDR3 spells CASSLVGAHEQFF. CDR3 nucleotides: TGTGCCAGCAGCTTAGTTGGGGCCCATGAGCAGTTCTTC.

V and J are TRBV7-8 and TRBJ2-1, with 16 bases matching TRBD2. This CDR3 contains 17 residues. Germline loops: CDR1 SGHVS, CDR2 FQNEAQ. Losses at the gene ends were 2 bases for V and 8 bases for J; bases not matched to a gene: 6. The CDR3 DNA is TGTGCCAGCAGCTTACCCGGGACTAGCGGGGGGGCAGATGAGCAGTTCTTC. Translating it yields CASSLPGTSGGADEQFF. Complete variable domain (other parts from reference TRBV7-8 and TRBJ2-1): GAGVSQSPRYKVAKRGQDVALRCDPISGHVSLFWYQQALGQGPEFLTYFQNEAQLDKSGLPSDRFFAERPEGSVSTLKIQRTQQEDSAVYLCASSLPGTSGGADEQFFGPGTRLTVL.

This sequence joins TRBV4-1 and TRBJ1-1, with D possibly TRBD1 on 5 matching bases. The CDR3 consists of 15 residues. CDR1 is MGHRA and CDR2 is YSYEKL in the germline V gene. The V and J ends lost 4 bases and 2 bases respectively, with 14 bases between them. The CDR3 sequence: CASSLTTGINTEAFF. CDR3 coding DNA: TGCGCCAGCAGCCTTACCACAGGTATTAACACTGAAGCTTTCTTT.

This clonotype came up a few times. The chain carries TRBV10-3 and TRBJ1-6; D perhaps matches TRBD1 (5 bases). The ends were cut back, 5 bases at V and 5 bases at J, with 10 bases in the middle. The CDR3 covers 14 residues. In germline, CDR1 is ENHRY, CDR2 SYGVKD. In nucleotides, the CDR3 is TGTGCCATCAGTAGGACAACCAATAATTCACCCCTCCACTTT. This sequence encodes CAISRTTNNSPLHF.

This clonotype was counted many times. CDR3 nucleotides: TGTGCCAGCAGCTTATCCAGCGGGGGCCGCGAGCAGTACGTC. It yields the protein CASSLSSGGREQYV. The genes are TRBV7-2 and TRBJ2-7, with TRBD2 matching over 8 bases. CDR1 and CDR2 from the germline V gene are SGHTA and FQGNSA. J was trimmed by 6 bases and V by 2 bases; bases with no gene match: 6. This CDR3 has 14 amino acids.